This T cell receptor beta chain was obtained from a study of T cells in Graves' hyperthyroidism and ophthalmopathy. The CDR3 is 13 residues long. The V and J ends lost 1 base and 1 base respectively, with 5 bases between them. Per germline, CDR1 LNHDA and CDR2 SQIVND (reference sequence). RNA transcripts were the template for amplifying TCR beta CDR3 regions. Initially, a first-round RT-PCR of the TCR CDR3 employed the HTBI primer set. TCRdb re-called the multiplex PCR reads through MiXCR, storing one row per CDR3 protein. The table records about 350,000 distinct CDR3 sequences, approximately 15% of them present only once. Study observations and caveats: Blood samples included most of the expanded thyroid clonotypes exceeding 0.001.

This clonotype was seen a few times. Antigen specificity is unknown. Input material: blood. The TCR comes from a woman aged 30 to 39 with Graves' hyperthyroidism. V gene TRBV19 combines with J gene TRBJ2-7; no clear D gene. The CDR3 loop reads CASSIGSSYEQYF. The CDR3 DNA follows: TGTGCCAGTAGTATAGGATCTTCCTACGAGCAGTACTTC.